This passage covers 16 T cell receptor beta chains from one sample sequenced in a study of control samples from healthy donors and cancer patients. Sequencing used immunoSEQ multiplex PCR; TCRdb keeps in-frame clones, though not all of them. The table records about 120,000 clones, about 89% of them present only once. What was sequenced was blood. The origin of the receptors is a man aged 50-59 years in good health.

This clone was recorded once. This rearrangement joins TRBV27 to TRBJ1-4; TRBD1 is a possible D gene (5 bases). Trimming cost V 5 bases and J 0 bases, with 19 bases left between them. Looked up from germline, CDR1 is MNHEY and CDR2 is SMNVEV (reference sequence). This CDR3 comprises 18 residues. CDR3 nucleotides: TGTGCCAGCAGTCCCCGGGGGGAGGGGCCCTCAACTAATGAAAAACTGTTTTTT. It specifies CASSPRGEGPSTNEKLFF.

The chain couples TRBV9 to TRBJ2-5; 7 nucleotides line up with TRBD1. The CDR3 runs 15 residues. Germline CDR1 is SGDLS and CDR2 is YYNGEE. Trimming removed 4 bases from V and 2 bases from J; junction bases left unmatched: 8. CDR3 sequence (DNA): TGTGCCAGCAGCCCCTGGACAGGCCAACAAGAGACCCAGTACTTC. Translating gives CASSPWTGQQETQYF.

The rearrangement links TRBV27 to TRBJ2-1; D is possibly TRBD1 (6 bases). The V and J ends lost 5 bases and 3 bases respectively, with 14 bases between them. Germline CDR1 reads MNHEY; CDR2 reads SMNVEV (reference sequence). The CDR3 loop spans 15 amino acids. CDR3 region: CASSLQGSLYNEQFF. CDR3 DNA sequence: TGTGCCAGCAGTCTGCAGGGGTCCCTCTACAATGAGCAGTTCTTC.

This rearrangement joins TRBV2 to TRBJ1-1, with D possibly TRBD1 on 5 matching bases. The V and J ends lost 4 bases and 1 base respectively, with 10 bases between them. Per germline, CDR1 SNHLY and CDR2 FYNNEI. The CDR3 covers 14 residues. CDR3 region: CASSVDRGNTEAFF. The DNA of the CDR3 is TGTGCCAGCAGTGTTGACAGAGGGAACACTGAAGCTTTCTTT.

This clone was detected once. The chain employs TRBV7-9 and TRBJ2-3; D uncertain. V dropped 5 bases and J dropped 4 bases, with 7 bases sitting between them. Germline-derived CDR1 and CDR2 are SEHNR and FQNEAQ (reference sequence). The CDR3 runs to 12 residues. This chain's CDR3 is CASSPFPDTQYF. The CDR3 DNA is TGTGCCAGCAGCCCATTTCCAGATACGCAGTATTTT.

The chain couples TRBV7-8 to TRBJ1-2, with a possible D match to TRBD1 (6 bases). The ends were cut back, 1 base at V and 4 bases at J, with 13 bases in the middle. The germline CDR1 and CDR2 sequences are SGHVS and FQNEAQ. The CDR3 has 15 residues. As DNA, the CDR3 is TGTGCCAGCAGCTTAGGGGGGGCAGGGGCCTATGGCTACACCTTC. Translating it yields CASSLGGAGAYGYTF.

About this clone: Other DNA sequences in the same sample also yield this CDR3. The CDR3 DNA follows: TGTGCCAGCAGCTTGGGGGAGACTAGCGGGGGGGCAGATACGCAGTATTTT. It codes for CASSLGETSGGADTQYF. This chain uses TRBV7-9 with TRBJ2-3, with TRBD2 identical over 14 bases. The germline V gene encodes CDR1 SEHNR and CDR2 FQNEAQ (reference sequence). Germline trimming cut 3 bases from V and 4 bases from J; bases unmatched to any gene: 6. The CDR3 has 17 residues.

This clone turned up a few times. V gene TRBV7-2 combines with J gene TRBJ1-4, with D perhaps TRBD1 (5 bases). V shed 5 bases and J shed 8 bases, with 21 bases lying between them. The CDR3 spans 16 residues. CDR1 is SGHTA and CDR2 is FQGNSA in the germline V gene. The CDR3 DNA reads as TGTGCCAGCAGCAAGACCCCGGCAGGGTCGCAGGAAAAACTGTTTTTT. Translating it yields CASSKTPAGSQEKLFF.

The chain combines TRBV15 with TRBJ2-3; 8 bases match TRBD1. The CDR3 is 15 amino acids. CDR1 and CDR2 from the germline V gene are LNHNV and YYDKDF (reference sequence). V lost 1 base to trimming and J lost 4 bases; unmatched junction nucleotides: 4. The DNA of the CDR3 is TGTGCCACCAGCAGAGCACAGGGGGTAGCAGATACGCAGTATTTT. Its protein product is CATSRAQGVADTQYF.

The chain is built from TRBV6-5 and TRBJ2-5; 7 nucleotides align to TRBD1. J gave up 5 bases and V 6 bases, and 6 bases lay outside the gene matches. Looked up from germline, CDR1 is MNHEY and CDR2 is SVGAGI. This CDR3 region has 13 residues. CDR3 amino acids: CASSIQGEETQYF. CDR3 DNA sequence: TGTGCCAGCAGCATCCAGGGGGAGGAGACCCAGTACTTC.

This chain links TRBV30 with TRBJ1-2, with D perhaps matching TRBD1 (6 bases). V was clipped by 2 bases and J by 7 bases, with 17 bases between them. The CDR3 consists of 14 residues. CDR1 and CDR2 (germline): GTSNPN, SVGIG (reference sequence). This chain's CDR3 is CAWSFLKQGGGYTF. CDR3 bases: TGTGCCTGGAGTTTCCTAAAACAGGGAGGTGGCTACACCTTC.

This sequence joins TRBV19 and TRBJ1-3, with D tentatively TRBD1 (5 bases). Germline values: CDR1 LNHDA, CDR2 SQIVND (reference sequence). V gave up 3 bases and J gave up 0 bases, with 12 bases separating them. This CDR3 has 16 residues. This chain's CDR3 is CASSMGRTDSGNTIYF. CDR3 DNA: TGTGCCAGTAGTATGGGGCGGACTGACTCTGGAAACACCATATATTTT.

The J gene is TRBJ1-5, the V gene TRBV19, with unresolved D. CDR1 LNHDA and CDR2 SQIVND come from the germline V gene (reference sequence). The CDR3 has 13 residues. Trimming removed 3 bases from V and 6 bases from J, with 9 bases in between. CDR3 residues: CASSIQGFQPQHF. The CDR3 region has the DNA TGTGCCAGTAGTATTCAAGGGTTTCAGCCCCAGCATTTT.

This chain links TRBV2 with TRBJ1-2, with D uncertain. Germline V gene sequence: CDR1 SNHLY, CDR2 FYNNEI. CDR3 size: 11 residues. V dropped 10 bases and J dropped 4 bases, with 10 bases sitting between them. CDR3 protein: CATGPTYGYTF. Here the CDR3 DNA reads TGTGCCACAGGACCGACCTATGGCTACACCTTC.

CDR3 sequence: CASSYPGQGADTQYF. CDR3 sequence (DNA): TGTGCCAGCAGTTACCCCGGACAGGGAGCAGATACGCAGTATTTT. The chain employs TRBV6-5 and TRBJ2-3; TRBD1 matches at 8 bases. The CDR3 extends over 15 amino acids. J was trimmed by 4 bases and V by 2 bases; bases with no gene match: 5. CDR1 is MNHEY, CDR2 SVGAGI, per germline.

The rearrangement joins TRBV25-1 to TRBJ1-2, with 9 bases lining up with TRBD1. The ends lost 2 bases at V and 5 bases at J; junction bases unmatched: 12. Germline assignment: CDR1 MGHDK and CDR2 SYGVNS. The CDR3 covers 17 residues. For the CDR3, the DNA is TGTGCCAGCAGTGAACTTCCGGGACAGGGAACGGGGTATGGCTACACCTTC. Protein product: CASSELPGQGTGYGYTF.